A selection of T cell receptor beta chains follows, all from one sample in a study of early T cells in non-severe SARS-CoV-2 infection. TCRdb redid the calling of the 5' RACE reads with MiXCR, one entry per CDR3 protein. The sample holds about 56,000 distinct CDR3 sequences; over 12% are singletons and the top ten take roughly 4%. Sequences were derived from whole blood, sampled at baseline. The receptors derive from an adult who was a healthcare worker with PCR-confirmed SARS-CoV-2 infection or an uninfected control (not recorded which). Each CDR3 is given with its conserved first and last residue. A D gene is named only where the DNA matches it firmly. Clone size is not always given. Where it is, it says once, few, many or a class for expanded clones.

v_call	d_call	clone_size	j_call	cdr3_nt	cdr3_aa
TRBV27	.	few	TRBJ1-5	TGTGCCAGCAGTTTATCCCCAGGACATAGCAATCAGCCCCAGCATTTT	CASSLSPGHSNQPQHF
TRBV5-1	TRBD1	.	TRBJ1-5	TGCGCCAGCAGCGCCGGGACAGGGGGAGATCAGCCCCAGCATTTT	CASSAGTGGDQPQHF
TRBV5-1	TRBD1	.	TRBJ1-1	TGCGCCAGCGACAGGGGGTCGCGGGACACTGAAGCTTTCTTT	CASDRGSRDTEAFF
TRBV28	.	few	TRBJ1-1	TGTGCCAGCAGTTTTGAGCTAGTAGGAATTTGGGGAATGAACACTGAAGCTTTCTTT	CASSFELVGIWGMNTEAFF
TRBV7-9	.	.	TRBJ2-1	TGTGCCAGCAGCTCCTTAGGGCACAATGAGCAGTTCTTC	CASSSLGHNEQFF
TRBV7-2	TRBD2	few	TRBJ2-7	TGTGCCAGCAGCTCCGGACTAGCGGGAGAGTGGTACTTC	CASSSGLAGEWYF
TRBV7-6	.	few	TRBJ2-3	TGTGCCAGCAGCTTAGGGGAAGGGACGCAGTATTTT	CASSLGEGTQYF
TRBV7-3	.	few	TRBJ2-6	TGTGCCAGCAGCTCTAATTCTGGGGCCAACGTCCTGACTTTC	CASSSNSGANVLTF
TRBV2	TRBD2	.	TRBJ2-1	TGTGCCAGCAGTGACGGGCTAGCGGGGGACAATGAGCAGTTCTTC	CASSDGLAGDNEQFF
TRBV10-3	.	few	TRBJ1-3	TGTGCCATCAGCCAAGGGTTCGGGGGAAACACCATATATTTT	CAISQGFGGNTIYF
TRBV7-8	TRBD2	.	TRBJ2-5	TGTGCCAGCAGCCCAAGGTGGTCTAGCGGGATAGAGACCCAGTACTTC	CASSPRWSSGIETQYF
TRBV9	.	.	TRBJ2-7	TGTGCCAGCAGCGCTCAGGACCTCCCCCTTGGCGAGCAGTACTTC	CASSAQDLPLGEQYF
TRBV6-6	.	few	TRBJ1-6	TGTGCCAGCAGCTATGGACAGAATTCACCCCTCCACTTT	CASSYGQNSPLHF
TRBV11-2	TRBD2	.	TRBJ2-1	TGTGCCAGCAGCCTCCTTGGCGGGAGAGGTGCGGATGAGCAGTTCTTC	CASSLLGGRGADEQFF
TRBV28	TRBD1	many	TRBJ2-2	TGTGCCAGCAGGATTCAGGGGGCGAACACCGGGGAGCTGTTTTTT	CASRIQGANTGELFF
TRBV20-1	TRBD1	.	TRBJ2-5	TGCAGTGCTAGGCGGACAGGGGCCTGGGAGACCCAGTACTTC	CSARRTGAWETQYF
TRBV20-1	TRBD1	.	TRBJ1-3	TGCAGTGCTAGCTTACAGGGACAGCAGAACACCATATATTTT	CSASLQGQQNTIYF
TRBV12-3/TRBV12-4	.	.	TRBJ1-5	TGTGCCAGCAGTTTCGGAAGCAATCAGCCCCAGCATTTT	CASSFGSNQPQHF
TRBV7-7	.	.	TRBJ2-3	TGTGCCAGCAGCTTAGTAGCTAGCTCGAATACGCAGTATTTT	CASSLVASSNTQYF
TRBV28	.	few	TRBJ2-3	TGTGCCAGCAGTTACCGGCAGGGCTCGGGGGACACAGATACGCAGTATTTT	CASSYRQGSGDTDTQYF
TRBV9	.	few	TRBJ2-1	TGTGCCAGCAGGGGACCAGGCAATGAGCAGTTCTTC	CASRGPGNEQFF
TRBV2	TRBD1	.	TRBJ2-1	TGTGCCAGCAGTGGCCCAAGGGGGCTTAATGAGCAGTTCTTC	CASSGPRGLNEQFF
TRBV12-3/TRBV12-4	.	many	TRBJ1-3	TGTGCCAGCAGTCCTACCTTCCCCCGACAGGTTGGAAACACCATATATTTT	CASSPTFPRQVGNTIYF
TRBV20-1	.	few	TRBJ2-7	TGCAGTGTCATGGCAGGACTCAGCTCCTACGAGCAGTACTTC	CSVMAGLSSYEQYF
TRBV7-8	.	.	TRBJ2-1	TGCACACCGCTCCGGTACAATGAGCAGTTCTTC	CTPLRYNEQFF
TRBV9	.	few	TRBJ2-7	TGTGCCAGCAGCGTAGCCGCAGGGACCTACGAGCAGTACTTC	CASSVAAGTYEQYF
TRBV28	.	.	TRBJ2-1	TGTGCCAGCATAAGCTCCTACAATGAGCAGTTCTTC	CASISSYNEQFF
TRBV18	TRBD2	.	TRBJ2-3	TGTGCCAGCTCAGCGTTCGCGGGAGTTCAAGATACGCAGTATTTT	CASSAFAGVQDTQYF
TRBV29-1	TRBD1	.	TRBJ2-2	TGCAGCGTCGACAGGGACACCGGGGAGCTGTTTTTT	CSVDRDTGELFF
TRBV30	.	.	TRBJ2-2	TGTGCCTGGGGACAAAAGAACACCGGGGAGCTGTTTTTT	CAWGQKNTGELFF
TRBV11-2	TRBD2	.	TRBJ2-1	TGTGCCAGCAGACAACTAGCGGGAGAGTTCAATGAGCAGTTCTTC	CASRQLAGEFNEQFF
TRBV9	.	.	TRBJ1-2	TGTGCCAGCAGCGTCAGGGTAGGGGAGAATGGCTACACCTTC	CASSVRVGENGYTF
TRBV20-1	.	many	TRBJ2-3	TGCAGTGCTAGAGATGCCCCATCTGGAGGCACAGATACGCAGTATTTT	CSARDAPSGGTDTQYF
TRBV18	TRBD1	few	TRBJ2-1	TGTGCCAGCTCACAGGACAGGGGGAGTTTCAATGAGCAGTTCTTC	CASSQDRGSFNEQFF
TRBV2	.	.	TRBJ2-7	TGTGCCAGCAGTCGACTAGGCCAGGGGGGCTACGAGCAGTACTTC	CASSRLGQGGYEQYF
TRBV7-2	.	.	TRBJ2-3	TGTGCCAGCAGCTTAGGAGGGCCAGATACGCAGTATTTT	CASSLGGPDTQYF